The 14 T cell receptor beta chains given below trace back to one sample, sequenced in a study of CD8+ T cells in alopecia areata. The sequencing template was cDNA reverse transcribed from extracted RNA. Profiled with immunoSEQ multiplex PCR; TCRdb holds only in-frame clones, not every one. The table has about 200,000 clones, roughly 57% seen once. The material sequenced was CD4+ T cells sorted from blood, taken at week 0. Receptors originate from a human donor with alopecia areata.

The chain employs TRBV30 and TRBJ2-1; D is perhaps TRBD2 (7 bases). Between the trimmed V and J ends, which lost 2 bases and 7 bases, there was a span of 18 bases. Per germline, CDR1 GTSNPN and CDR2 SVGIG (reference sequence). The CDR3 is 15 residues long. The CDR3 DNA reads TGTGCCTGGAGTAAAGGGGGAGGGGGTAATAATGAGCAGTTCTTC. Its protein is CAWSKGGGGNNEQFF.

The rearrangement links TRBV4-1 to TRBJ1-5; a possible D gene is TRBD1 (6 bases). CDR1 and CDR2 from the germline V gene are MGHRA and YSYEKL. Deletions cut 1 base from V and 5 bases from J, with 21 bases between. The CDR3 totals 18 residues. The CDR3 is CASSQAPRNYRVDQPQHF. The CDR3 nucleotides are TGCGCCAGCAGCCAAGCCCCTCGAAACTACAGGGTAGATCAGCCCCAGCATTTT.

The chain links TRBV28 to TRBJ2-7; D possibly corresponds to TRBD1 (6 bases). CDR3 length equals 16 residues. Trimming shortened V by 5 bases and J by 5 bases, and 22 bases separated the two germline ends. Germline CDR1 reads MDHEN; CDR2 reads SYDVKM. CDR3 DNA sequence: TGTGCCAGCAGTCTCTCCTGGGACATCCCGACCCACGAGCAGTACTTC. Amino acids: CASSLSWDIPTHEQYF.

The chain joins TRBV30 to TRBJ1-2, with 11 bases fitting TRBD1. Germline loops: CDR1 GTSNPN, CDR2 SVGIG (reference sequence). Trimming at V came to 3 bases and at J to 5 bases, leaving 11 bases not matched to a gene. This CDR3 is 16 amino acids long. In DNA, the CDR3 is TGTGCCTGGAGCGCCGCCCCTGGGACAGGGGGGTATGGCTACACCTTC. It encodes CAWSAAPGTGGYGYTF.

The chain recombines TRBV15 with TRBJ1-2; D ambiguous. This CDR3 is built from 13 residues. Trimming removed 2 bases from V and 6 bases from J, with 10 bases in between. CDR1 and CDR2 (germline): LNHNV, YYDKDF (reference sequence). The CDR3 DNA follows: TGTGCCACCAGCAGAATGTATAGGGATGGCTACACCTTC. Its protein is CATSRMYRDGYTF.

This chain connects TRBV30 to TRBJ1-2; D remains ambiguous. The CDR3 consists of 12 residues. Germline V lookup: CDR1 GTSNPN, CDR2 SVGIG (reference sequence). V was trimmed by 4 bases and J by 1 base, leaving 7 bases between them. The chain's CDR3 is CAWTGDNYGYTF. The DNA of the CDR3 is TGTGCCTGGACAGGAGATAACTATGGCTACACCTTC.

The chain is built from TRBV9 and TRBJ1-2; no clear D gene. The germline CDR1 and CDR2 sequences are SGDLS and YYNGEE. The CDR3 has 11 amino acids. V lost 3 bases to trimming and J lost 4 bases, with 4 bases between them. The CDR3 loop is CASSDLYGYTF. CDR3 sequence (DNA): TGTGCCAGCAGCGATCTCTATGGCTACACCTTC.

The chain carries TRBV11-2 and TRBJ1-6, with D possibly TRBD1 on 5 matching bases. V was pared by 5 bases and J by 10 bases, with 15 bases between. The V gene's germline CDR1 is SGHAT and CDR2 FQNNGV. The CDR3 contains 14 residues. In DNA, the CDR3 is TGTGCCAGCAGCCCCCACGGGGCCGGGTCACCCCTCCACTTT. Translated, it gives CASSPHGAGSPLHF.

This clone was observed a handful of times. The V call is TRBV29-1, the J call TRBJ2-7; TRBD1 is a possible D gene (6 bases). Germline V gene lookup returns CDR1 SQVTM and CDR2 ANQGSEA. Trimming pared 4 bases from V and 3 bases from J, leaving 10 bases between. The CDR3 is 12 amino acids. The CDR3 region is CSVGGTNYEQYF. The CDR3 DNA reads TGCAGCGTTGGAGGGACAAACTACGAGCAGTACTTC.

This sequence joins TRBV18 and TRBJ2-7; possibly TRBD1 or TRBD2 for D (5 bases each). CDR1 and CDR2 from the germline V gene are KGHSH and LQKENI. The CDR3 length is 16 residues. Trimming stripped 3 bases from V and 1 base from J, with 16 bases between. The CDR3 loop is CASSPSSGAPSYEQYF. Here the CDR3 DNA reads TGTGCCAGCTCACCTAGTTCCGGGGCCCCATCCTACGAGCAGTACTTC.

This clone was observed a few times. This sequence joins TRBV7-9 and TRBJ1-1; possibly TRBD1 for D (6 bases). V was clipped by 5 bases and J by 0 bases, with 13 bases between them. CDR1 and CDR2 (germline): SEHNR, FQNEAQ (reference sequence). The CDR3 consists of 15 residues. The CDR3 loop reads CASSPRDRLNTEAFF. CDR3 coding DNA: TGTGCCAGCAGCCCTAGAGACAGGTTGAACACTGAAGCTTTCTTT.

This clone was recorded a few times. The rearrangement joins TRBV29-1 to TRBJ2-1; the D gene is possibly TRBD2 (5 bases). CDR1 and CDR2 from the germline V gene are SQVTM and ANQGSEA. V lost 0 bases, J lost 4 bases, and 16 bases lay in between. This CDR3 is built from 16 residues. The CDR3 here is CSVEDRNGKVYNEQFF. The CDR3 nucleotides are TGCAGCGTTGAAGATCGAAACGGGAAAGTTTACAATGAGCAGTTCTTC.

The chain joins TRBV30 to TRBJ2-5, with 7 bases identical to TRBD2. Germline V gene sequence: CDR1 GTSNPN, CDR2 SVGIG (reference sequence). The CDR3 sequence is 15 residues long. V lost 0 bases and J lost 5; bases outside the gene matches: 9. The CDR3 DNA reads TGTGCCTGGAGTGTACGGCGGGACGGGAGGGAGACCCAGTACTTC. It codes for CAWSVRRDGRETQYF.

The chain couples TRBV7-9 to TRBJ1-5; no clear D. The CDR3 is 12 amino acids. V gave up 6 bases and J gave up 6 bases, with 9 bases separating them. CDR1 and CDR2 from the germline V gene are SEHNR and FQNEAQ (reference sequence). The CDR3 nucleotides are TGTGCCAGCAGTTCTAGTAGTCAGCCCCAGCATTTT. This encodes CASSSSSQPQHF.